These T cell receptor beta chains were read from a single sample in a study of cytomegalovirus exposure and HLA in healthy donors. Method: immunoSEQ multiplex PCR; TCRdb's copy keeps in-frame clones and lacks some. The repertoire holds some 170,000 clones, with approximately 86% as singletons. Sequenced input: PBMCs. All receptors come from a man aged 18 to 30 in good health and CMV-seropositive. CDR3s include the opening cysteine and the closing phenylalanine or tryptophan. Fields, in order: clone size, J gene, V gene, D gene, CDR3 protein, CDR3 DNA. D genes are given only for firm matches. Clone size is shown for a subset of rows, as once, few, many or a class of expanded clone.

-,TRBJ2-7,TRBV7-8,TRBD1,CASSLKGDRGSYEQYF,TGTGCCAGCAGCTTAAAGGGGGACAGGGGTTCCTACGAGCAGTACTTC
-,TRBJ2-7,TRBV18,TRBD2,CASSPTSGSRYEQYF,TGTGCCAGCTCACCGACTAGCGGGAGTCGCTACGAGCAGTACTTC
-,TRBJ2-4,TRBV7-2,-,CASSLGGGQNIQYF,TGTGCCAGCAGCTTAGGTGGGGGCCAAAACATTCAGTACTTC
-,TRBJ2-1,TRBV9,TRBD2,CASSPVGTTDYLYNEQFF,TGTGCCAGCAGCCCAGTGGGGACTACCGATTATTTATACAATGAGCAGTTCTTC
few,TRBJ2-3,TRBV5-1,TRBD2,CASSLGTSGKAQYF,TGCGCCAGCAGCTTGGGGACTAGCGGGAAGGCGCAGTATTTT
-,TRBJ1-2,TRBV13,TRBD1,CASSSPNTGVELYGYTF,TGTGCCAGCAGCTCGCCTAATACAGGGGTCGAACTCTATGGCTACACCTTC
-,TRBJ2-7,TRBV6-5,-,CASGAGQGKQYF,TGTGCCAGTGGAGCGGGACAAGGAAAGCAGTACTTC
-,TRBJ1-5,TRBV29-1,-,CSVEVTADQPQHF,TGCAGCGTTGAAGTAACAGCAGATCAGCCCCAGCATTTT
-,TRBJ2-1,TRBV9,TRBD1,CASSRSPGQTYNEQFF,TGTGCCAGCAGCAGATCCCCGGGACAGACGTACAATGAGCAGTTCTTC
-,TRBJ1-1,TRBV18,-,CASSPGHW,TGTGCCAGCTCACCCGGACATTGG
-,TRBJ1-1,TRBV6-6,-,CASSWGTSMNTEAFF,TGTGCCAGCAGTTGGGGGACATCTATGAACACTGAAGCTTTCTTT
-,TRBJ1-1,TRBV5-8,-,CASRRSRSTEAFF,TGTGCCAGCAGGAGATCTAGGTCCACCGAAGCTTTCTTT
-,TRBJ2-7,TRBV5-1,-,CASRPGQAYEQYF,TGCGCCAGCAGACCAGGCCAGGCGTACGAGCAGTACTTC
-,TRBJ2-6,TRBV5-1,TRBD1,CASSLTGGSWGANVLTF,TGCGCCAGCAGCTTGACAGGGGGATCATGGGGGGCCAACGTCCTGACTTTC
-,TRBJ2-5,TRBV1,-,CTSSQDGIQETQYF,TGCACCAGCAGCCAAGATGGCATCCAAGAGACCCAGTACTTC
-,TRBJ1-2,TRBV29-1,-,CSVGEGAEGYTF,TGCAGCGTTGGAGAAGGGGCCGAGGGCTACACCTTC
-,TRBJ2-3,TRBV7-2,TRBD2,CASSPRGSGATDTQYF,TGTGCCAGCAGCCCGCGTGGCAGCGGGGCCACAGATACGCAGTATTTT
few,TRBJ2-3,TRBV27,TRBD2,CASSRSGTSTDTQYF,TGTGCCAGCAGCCGTAGCGGGACTAGCACAGATACGCAGTATTTT
-,TRBJ2-1,TRBV5-5,TRBD2,CASSLVVSREGVYNEQFF,TGTGCCAGCAGCTTGGTGGTTTCGCGGGAGGGCGTTTACAATGAGCAGTTCTTC
-,TRBJ2-3,TRBV4-3,-,CASSQGLVGRNTDTQYF,TGCGCCAGCAGCCAGGGGCTAGTGGGCAGGAACACAGATACGCAGTATTTT
-,TRBJ2-7,TRBV14,-,CASSSIGGATYEQYF,TGTGCCAGCAGCTCCATTGGGGGGGCAACCTACGAGCAGTACTTC
-,TRBJ2-1,TRBV9,TRBD2,CASSSRGLAGGRSYNEQFF,TGTGCCAGCAGCTCCCGAGGACTAGCGGGGGGCCGCTCCTACAATGAGCAGTTCTTC
-,TRBJ2-7,TRBV6-5,TRBD2,CASRLAGGDEQYF,TGTGCCAGCCGACTAGCGGGAGGGGACGAGCAGTACTTC
few,TRBJ1-5,TRBV19,-,CASSSTPQGNSQPQHF,TGTGCCAGTAGTTCAACCCCTCAGGGGAACAGTCAGCCCCAGCATTTT
-,TRBJ2-2,TRBV7-2,TRBD1,CASSIRQGRTGELFF,TGTGCCAGCAGCATCAGACAGGGAAGGACCGGGGAGCTGTTTTTT
-,TRBJ2-7,TRBV27,-,CASSLNRGPYEQYF,TGTGCCAGCAGTCTGAATAGAGGCCCCTACGAGCAGTACTTC
-,TRBJ2-7,TRBV11-2,-,CASSLGRAGYEQYF,TGTGCCAGCAGCTTAGGCAGGGCTGGCTACGAGCAGTACTTC
-,TRBJ2-7,TRBV28,TRBD2,CASSLRAGGFWGSYEQYF,TGTGCCAGCAGTTTAAGAGCGGGGGGGTTTTGGGGATCCTACGAGCAGTACTTC
-,TRBJ1-2,TRBV6-5,-,CASSYSTGYGYTF,TGTGCCAGCAGTTACTCCACGGGCTATGGCTACACCTTC
-,TRBJ2-2,TRBV18,-,CASSTSYSRTGELFF,TGTGCCAGCTCAACTAGCTACTCCAGGACCGGGGAGCTGTTTTTT
few,TRBJ1-4,TRBV5-6,-,CASSRSGFVLKLFF,TGTGCCAGCAGCCGGTCGGGGTTCGTGTTGAAGCTGTTTTTT
-,TRBJ2-1,TRBV27,TRBD2,CASSWGGRVNEQFF,TGTGCCAGCAGTTGGGGGGGGAGAGTGAATGAGCAGTTCTTC
-,TRBJ2-1,TRBV19,TRBD2,CASSIASGRAAEQFF,TGTGCCAGTAGTATAGCTAGCGGGAGGGCAGCGGAGCAGTTCTTC
-,TRBJ2-2,TRBV9,-,CASSVGTPRSGELFF,TGTGCCAGCAGCGTTGGGACACCTCGTTCCGGGGAGCTGTTTTTT